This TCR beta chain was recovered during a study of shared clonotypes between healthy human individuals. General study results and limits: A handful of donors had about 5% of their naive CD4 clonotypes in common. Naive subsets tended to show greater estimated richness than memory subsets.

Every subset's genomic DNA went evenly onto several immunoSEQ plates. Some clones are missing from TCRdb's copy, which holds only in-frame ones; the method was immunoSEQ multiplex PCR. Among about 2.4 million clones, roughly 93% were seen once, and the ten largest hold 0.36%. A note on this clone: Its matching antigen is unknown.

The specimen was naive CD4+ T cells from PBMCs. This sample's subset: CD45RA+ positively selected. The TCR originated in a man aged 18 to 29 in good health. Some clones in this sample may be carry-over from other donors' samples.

DNA of the CDR3: TGTGCCAGCAGCTCCGCCCCTAGGCTAGCCCCAGATACGCAGTATTTT. The encoded protein is CASSSAPRLAPDTQYF. The V and J genes are TRBV7-6 and TRBJ2-3; D is perhaps TRBD2 (5 bases). CDR1 and CDR2 from the germline V gene are SGHVS and FNYEAQ. With 4 bases removed from V and 4 bases from J, the gap between germline ends came to 18 bases. The CDR3 contains 16 residues.